The subject of this entry is one TCR beta chain. Germline-derived CDR1 and CDR2 are MNHGY and SAAAGT. The CDR3 loop spans 15 amino acids. With 0 bases clipped from V and 5 bases from J, the junction kept 6 bases outside the gene matches. Regarding treatment: preoperative locoregional IRX-2 cytokine immunotherapy. The protocol was immunoSEQ multiplex PCR, while the TCRdb copy is restricted to in-frame clones and leaves out a portion. Among approximately 26,000 clones listed, roughly 75% were seen once. This entry is derived from a study of preoperative IRX-2 immunotherapy in early breast cancer. The source material was lymph node tissue, sampled after IRX-2 immunotherapy. The chain uses TRBV6-8 and TRBJ1-1, with 7 bases matching TRBD1. The clonotype comes from a human donor with breast cancer. The CDR3 coding sequence is TGTGCCAGCAGTTACTCGACAGGGATGGGTACTGAAGCTTTCTTT. Translated: CASSYSTGMGTEAFF.